These 19 T cell receptor beta chains were all obtained from the same sample, sequenced in a study of blood T cell repertoires in COVID-19. Produced via immunoSEQ multiplex PCR; TCRdb's table is partial and in-frame only. The sample lists approximately 200,000 clones; just under 85% were seen once. The sample comprised PBMCs or T cells enriched from blood (not recorded which). The receptors derive from a woman between 40 and 55 years old with acute COVID-19.

The chain carries TRBV10-3 and TRBJ2-7; TRBD2 might be the D (6 bases). Trimming left V 10 bases short and J 0 bases short, with 19 bases between. The CDR3 covers 15 residues. Germline values: CDR1 ENHRY, CDR2 SYGVKD. The CDR3: CATWPGDPSSYEQYF. The DNA of the CDR3 is TGTGCCACCTGGCCGGGAGACCCTAGCTCCTACGAGCAGTACTTC.

This clone showed up just a few times. The J gene is TRBJ2-4, the V gene TRBV11-2, with TRBD2 matching over 9 bases. The V and J ends lost 1 base and 4 bases, in that order; junction bases with no gene match: 8. Germline V gene data show CDR1 as SGHAT and CDR2 as FQNNGV. The CDR3 totals 17 residues. CDR3 region: CASSLAWLAGTKNIQYF. CDR3 DNA: TGTGCCAGCAGCTTAGCTTGGCTAGCGGGGACTAAAAACATTCAGTACTTC.

This clone was seen once. V is TRBV28 and J is TRBJ1-5, with 10 bases fitting TRBD1. The CDR3 length is 15 residues. V shed 7 bases, J shed 4 bases, and the junction held 7 bases outside the gene matches. The germline CDR1 and CDR2 sequences are MDHEN and SYDVKM. DNA for the CDR3: TGTGCCAGCAAAGGGACAGGGGCGAGAAATCAGCCCCAGCATTTT. Its translation: CASKGTGARNQPQHF.

The V and J genes are TRBV12-3 or TRBV12-4 and TRBJ2-7; 7 bases are a match to TRBD1. CDR3 length: 13 residues. V lost 4 bases, J lost 6 bases, and 6 bases stayed unmatched. CDR3 residues: CASSSNRGFEQYF. The CDR3 region has the DNA TGTGCCAGCAGTTCAAACAGGGGTTTCGAGCAGTACTTC.

The chain joins TRBV2 to TRBJ2-1, with 7 positions matching TRBD2. The CDR3 covers 14 residues. CDR1 and CDR2 from the germline V gene are SNHLY and FYNNEI. The V segment lost 4 bases and the J segment 1 base; nucleotides outside the gene matches: 1. For the CDR3, the DNA is TGTGCCAGCAGTGGACTAGCTTCCTACAATGAGCAGTTCTTC. It codes for CASSGLASYNEQFF.

J is TRBJ1-6 and V is TRBV28; tentatively, D is TRBD1 (5 bases). V lost 8 bases and J lost 5, with 10 bases in between. The CDR3 extends over 13 amino acids. Germline V gives CDR1 MDHEN, CDR2 SYDVKM. The CDR3 reads CASAGDNNSPLHF. CDR3 bases: TGTGCCAGCGCGGGGGATAATAATTCACCCCTCCACTTT. Full variable domain (outside the CDR3, taken from reference TRBV28 and TRBJ1-6): DVKVTQSSRYLVKRTGEKVFLECVQDMDHENMFWYRQDPGLGLRLIYFSYDVKMKEKGDIPEGYSVSREKKERFSLILESASTNQTSMYLCASAGDNNSPLHFGNGTRLTVT.

This sequence joins TRBV2 and TRBJ1-5; 7 bases fit TRBD1. Germline V lookup: CDR1 SNHLY, CDR2 FYNNEI. The CDR3 totals 13 residues. Trimming at V came to 7 bases and at J to 4 bases, leaving 4 bases not matched to a gene. The DNA for the CDR3 is TGTGCCAGCAACAGGGACAGTAATCAGCCCCAGCATTTT. Amino acid sequence: CASNRDSNQPQHF.

Only a few counts were recorded for this clone. The sample contains more than one DNA sequence encoding this CDR3. The chain links TRBV5-1 to TRBJ1-4; perhaps TRBD1 as D (6 bases). This CDR3 comprises 14 residues. Germline-derived CDR1 and CDR2 are SGHRS and YFSETQ. Trimming left V 0 bases short and J 8 bases short, with 11 bases between. The DNA of the CDR3 is TGCGCCAGCAGCTTGGGGCAGGGGAACGAAAAACTGTTTTTT. Its protein product is CASSLGQGNEKLFF.

The chain uses TRBV20-1 and TRBJ2-3, with 7 bases that match TRBD1. Germline CDR1 is DFQATT and CDR2 is SNEGSKA (reference sequence). The length of the CDR3 is 11 residues. The CDR3 loop is CRPDREGTQYF. The CDR3 bases are TGCAGACCCGACAGGGAAGGTACGCAGTATTTT.

J is TRBJ1-1 and V is TRBV28; D is undetermined. The V gene lost 7 bases and the J gene lost 5 bases, with 23 bases spanning the gap. Looked up from germline, CDR1 is MDHEN and CDR2 is SYDVKM. The CDR3 consists of 16 residues. The CDR3 sequence: CASTPSTGGRRTEAFF. The DNA of the CDR3 is TGTGCCAGCACCCCCTCGACGGGAGGGCGGCGGACTGAAGCTTTCTTT.

The V and J genes are TRBV24-1 and TRBJ2-5; the D gene is possibly TRBD2 (5 bases). Germline CDR1 is KGHDR and CDR2 is SFDVKD. With 3 bases removed from V and 4 bases from J, the gap between germline ends came to 8 bases. This CDR3 comprises 13 residues. The CDR3 nucleotides read TGTGCCACCAGTGATGTGGCGGGAGAGACCCAGTACTTC. It translates to CATSDVAGETQYF.

The DNA of the CDR3 is TGTGCCAGCAGCCAGAACCCAGGGGGGTATGGCTACACCTTC. Encoded protein: CASSQNPGGYGYTF. V is TRBV14 and J is TRBJ1-2; 7 bases are shared with TRBD1. Germline V CDR1 and CDR2: SGHDN, FVKESK. V dropped 3 bases and J dropped 5; count of bases not matched to a gene: 6. This CDR3 has 14 amino acids.

The chain joins TRBV2 to TRBJ1-1, with 8 bases aligning to TRBD1. The germline gives CDR1 SNHLY, CDR2 FYNNEI. The CDR3 loop spans 15 amino acids. Unmatched junction bases numbered 12, after V lost 2 bases and J lost 10 bases. CDR3 residues: CASSERPTGVRSAFF. The CDR3 nucleotides are TGTGCCAGCAGTGAACGCCCGACAGGGGTAAGATCAGCTTTCTTT.

This clone was detected only a few times. V and J are TRBV6-5 and TRBJ1-1; a possible D gene is TRBD1 (5 bases). Germline CDR1 reads MNHEY; CDR2 reads SVGAGI. The CDR3 contains 12 residues. V dropped 4 bases and J dropped 11 bases, with 14 bases sitting between them. The CDR3 spells CASSFGGGVAFF. For the CDR3, the DNA is TGTGCCAGCAGTTTTGGTGGGGGGGTTGCTTTCTTT.

The chain links TRBV2 to TRBJ1-5, with 8 positions matching TRBD1. The J segment lost 0 bases and the V segment lost 6 bases, leaving 1 base of the junction unmatched. Germline lookup yields CDR1 SNHLY and CDR2 FYNNEI. This CDR3 has 14 residues. The CDR3 DNA follows: TGTGCCAGCAGCAGGGGGCATAGCAATCAGCCCCAGCATTTT. Amino acid sequence: CASSRGHSNQPQHF.

Note on this clone: A read error may account for a junction end that differs from germline. The chain recombines TRBV28 with TRBJ2-5; the match to TRBD2 covers 8 bases. Germline CDR1 reads MDHEN; CDR2 reads SYDVKM. The CDR3 loop spans 13 amino acids. CDR3 region: CASCPGRVEAQYF. As DNA, the CDR3 is TGTGCCAGCTGCCCCGGGAGGGTAGAGGCCCAGTACTTC.

CDR3 residues: CASSGGAGKNIQYF. In nucleotides, the CDR3 is TGTGCCAGCAGTGGGGGGGCAGGGAAAAACATTCAGTACTTC. The V and J genes are TRBV6-6 and TRBJ2-4; D might be TRBD2 (7 bases). This CDR3 region has 14 residues. Trimming removed 5 bases from V and 4 bases from J, with 12 bases in between. CDR1 is MNHNY, CDR2 SVGAGI, per germline (reference sequence).

This chain joins TRBV19 and TRBJ2-2; 8 bases match TRBD1. CDR1 and CDR2 (germline): LNHDA, SQIVND (reference sequence). V lost 5 bases, J lost 2 bases, and 4 bases stayed unmatched. This CDR3 has 15 residues. CDR3 amino acids: CASSSGTGNTGELFF. In nucleotides, the CDR3 is TGTGCCAGTAGTTCCGGGACAGGTAACACCGGGGAGCTGTTTTTT. Full variable domain (rest looked up from reference TRBV19 and TRBJ2-2): DGGITQSPKYLFRKEGQNVTLSCEQNLNHDAMYWYRQDPGQGLRLIYYSQIVNDFQKGDIAEGYSVSREKKESFPLTVTSAQKNPTAFYLCASSSGTGNTGELFFGEGSRLTVL.

V and J are TRBV19 and TRBJ1-5; D gene unclear. This CDR3 is built from 14 residues. The germline gives CDR1 LNHDA, CDR2 SQIVND (reference sequence). Trimming took off 7 bases at V and 1 base at J, with 11 bases between the two ends. The CDR3 loop is CASTPPGSNQPQHF. CDR3 DNA sequence: TGTGCCAGTACCCCTCCAGGAAGCAATCAGCCCCAGCATTTT.